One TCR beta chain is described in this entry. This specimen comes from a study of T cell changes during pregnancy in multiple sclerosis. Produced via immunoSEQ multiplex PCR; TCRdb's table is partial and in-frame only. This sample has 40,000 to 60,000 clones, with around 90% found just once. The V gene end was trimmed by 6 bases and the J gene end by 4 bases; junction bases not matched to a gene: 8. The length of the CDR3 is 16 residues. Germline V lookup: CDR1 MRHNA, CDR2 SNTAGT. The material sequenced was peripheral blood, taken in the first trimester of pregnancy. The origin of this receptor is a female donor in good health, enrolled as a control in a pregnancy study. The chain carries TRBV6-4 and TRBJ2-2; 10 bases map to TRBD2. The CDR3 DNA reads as TGTGCCAGCAGCCGGACTAGCGGAGACCTCACCGGGGAGCTGTTTTTT. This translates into CASSRTSGDLTGELFF.